The 11 T cell receptor beta chains presented below share a single source sample, sequenced in a study of blood T cells in healthy people across ages. Using a J-beta primer mix together with a sample-barcoded 5' primer, a second PCR was run for roughly 7 to 11 cycles. TCRdb ran MiXCR on the 5' RACE reads and lists one entry per CDR3 protein. Of 1.6 million or so distinct CDR3 sequences in the sample, about 35% were seen once. The source material was blood. These receptors were obtained from a woman in her 30s in good health.

This chain joins TRBV19 and TRBJ1-2; no definite D call. This CDR3 is built from 13 residues. V lost 3 bases, J lost 4 bases, and 9 bases lay in between. The V gene's germline CDR1 is LNHDA and CDR2 SQIVND (reference sequence). Here the CDR3 reads CASSMVDLYGYTF. In nucleotides, the CDR3 is TGTGCCAGTAGTATGGTAGACCTCTATGGCTACACCTTC.

The chain combines TRBV18 with TRBJ2-7, with TRBD2 identical over 7 bases. With V trimmed by 4 bases and J by 2 bases, 8 bases remained unmatched. Per the germline V gene, CDR1 is KGHSH and CDR2 is LQKENI. This CDR3 has 15 amino acids. CDR3 in amino acids: CASSLSREAPYEQYF. CDR3 nucleotide sequence: TGTGCCAGCTCACTCTCCCGGGAGGCCCCCTACGAGCAGTACTTC.

The chain recombines TRBV6-2 or TRBV6-3 with TRBJ1-6; D is ambiguous. The ends were cut back, 6 bases at V and 6 bases at J, with 12 bases in the middle. This CDR3 contains 14 residues. Germline CDR1 reads MNHEY; CDR2 reads SVGEGT. Here the CDR3 reads CASRADLPNSPLHF. CDR3 nucleotide sequence: TGTGCCAGCAGAGCGGACCTCCCTAATTCACCCCTCCACTTT.

This clonotype appeared a few times. The chain links TRBV25-1 to TRBJ2-5, with TRBD1 as a possible D gene (6 bases). CDR3 size: 15 residues. Germline lookup yields CDR1 MGHDK and CDR2 SYGVNS. The germline V and J ends were trimmed by 1 base and 3 bases, with 12 bases remaining between them. CDR3 residues: CASSEWDKPKETQYF. The CDR3, as DNA: TGTGCCAGCAGTGAATGGGACAAACCTAAAGAGACCCAGTACTTC. Drawing the rest from reference TRBV25-1 and TRBJ2-5, the complete variable domain is EADIYQTPRYLVIGTGKKITLECSQTMGHDKMYWYQQDPGMELHLIHYSYGVNSTEKGDLSSESTVSRIRTEHFPLTLESARPSHTSQYLCASSEWDKPKETQYFGPGTRLLVL.

The V gene is TRBV12-3 or TRBV12-4, the J gene TRBJ2-1; unclear D gene. CDR3 length: 13 amino acids. V dropped 8 bases and J dropped 0 bases, with 8 bases sitting between them. The CDR3 bases are TGTGCCAGCGTAAGGAGCTCCTACAATGAGCAGTTCTTC. Translation gives CASVRSSYNEQFF.

This clonotype has more than one count but fewer than ten. V and J are TRBV6-1 and TRBJ1-5; D unresolved. Per germline, CDR1 MNHNS and CDR2 SASEGT. The CDR3 has 16 residues. Trimming removed 6 bases at V and 1 base at J, with 16 bases between. Here the CDR3 DNA reads TGTGCCAGCAGGAACCAGGTTATGGCGAGCAATCAGCCCCAGCATTTT. It is translated as CASRNQVMASNQPQHF.

This clonotype was detected ten times or more. The rearrangement uses TRBV10-3 and TRBJ2-7; D is possibly TRBD1 (5 bases). CDR1 ENHRY and CDR2 SYGVKD come from the germline V gene. CDR3 length: 16 amino acids. V was trimmed by 0 bases and J by 4 bases, leaving 16 bases between them. The CDR3 bases are TGTGCCATCAGTGAGTCGACAGTCAGCCTTAGGTACGAGCAGTACTTC. Protein: CAISESTVSLRYEQYF.

This sequence joins TRBV12-3 or TRBV12-4 and TRBJ2-2, with 13 positions matching TRBD2. V shed 4 bases, J shed 7 bases, and the junction held 12 bases outside the gene matches. The CDR3 extends over 18 amino acids. The chain's CDR3 is CASSWTSGRKIHIGELFF. CDR3 nucleotide sequence: TGTGCCAGCAGTTGGACTAGCGGGAGAAAAATACACATCGGGGAGCTGTTTTTT.

This chain links TRBV10-2 with TRBJ2-1; 7 bases are shared with TRBD2. The V and J ends lost 2 bases and 8 bases, in that order; junction bases with no gene match: 9. The V gene's germline CDR1 is WSHSY and CDR2 SAAADI. The CDR3 runs 15 residues. The CDR3: CASSEGRGYRYEQFF. The CDR3 DNA follows: TGCGCCAGCAGTGAGGGGCGGGGGTACCGGTATGAGCAGTTCTTC.

The chain recombines TRBV6-1 with TRBJ1-1; perhaps TRBD1 as D (6 bases). Trimming shortened V by 6 bases and J by 7 bases, and 18 bases separated the two germline ends. The CDR3 totals 14 residues. From germline, CDR1 is MNHNS and CDR2 SASEGT. The CDR3 is CASRGAAAQGEAFF. CDR3 DNA sequence: TGTGCCAGCAGGGGGGCGGCGGCCCAAGGTGAAGCTTTCTTT.

This clonotype appeared a few times. The rearrangement uses TRBV3-1 and TRBJ2-7; D unresolved. The CDR3 is 13 residues long. Trimming pared 0 bases from V and 0 bases from J, leaving 3 bases between. Germline CDR1 is LGHDT and CDR2 is YNNKEL (reference sequence). The CDR3 sequence is CASSQDYSYEQYF. CDR3 in DNA: TGTGCCAGCAGCCAAGACTACTCCTACGAGCAGTACTTC.